Listed below are T cell receptor beta chains from one sample, sequenced in a study of graft-versus-host responses after intestinal transplantation. The protocol was immunoSEQ multiplex PCR, while the TCRdb copy is restricted to in-frame clones and leaves out a portion. The sample lists about 100,000 clones, just over 90% occurring once. Their recognized antigens are unknown. The sequencing used unstimulated CD8+ T cells sorted from spleen or lymph node cells, collected before intestinal transplant. Receptors were obtained from a human donor who received an intestinal transplant. CDR3s include the opening cysteine and the closing phenylalanine or tryptophan. The D gene is left open where the match is weak. Size is stated for part of the rows, as once, few or many counts, or as a class when the clone is expanded.

clone size: .
J gene: TRBJ2-3
D gene: .
V gene: TRBV5-1
CDR3 DNA: TGCGCCAGCAGCGAACAAGGTACGCAGTATTTT
CDR3 protein: CASSEQGTQYF

clone size: .
J gene: TRBJ2-5
D gene: TRBD1
V gene: TRBV19
CDR3 DNA: TGTGCCAGAAGGAAGACAGGGGGAAAAGAGACCCAGTACTTC
CDR3 protein: CARRKTGGKETQYF

clone size: .
J gene: TRBJ2-2
D gene: .
V gene: TRBV9
CDR3 DNA: TGTGCCAGCAGCGGGGGAACCGGGGAGCTGTTTTTT
CDR3 protein: CASSGGTGELFF

clone size: .
J gene: TRBJ2-7
D gene: .
V gene: TRBV7-2
CDR3 DNA: TGTGCCAGCAGCCACAGGACCCTCTACGAGCAGTACTTC
CDR3 protein: CASSHRTLYEQYF

clone size: .
J gene: TRBJ1-5
D gene: TRBD1
V gene: TRBV9
CDR3 DNA: TGTGCCAGCAGCCAGGGGGGGTACCAGCCCCAGCATTTT
CDR3 protein: CASSQGGYQPQHF

clone size: many
J gene: TRBJ1-6
D gene: .
V gene: TRBV27
CDR3 DNA: TGTGCCAGCAGTTTATCGCCGGCGGCAGCCAATTCACCCCTCCACTTT
CDR3 protein: CASSLSPAAANSPLHF

clone size: .
J gene: TRBJ2-1
D gene: .
V gene: TRBV7-6
CDR3 DNA: TGTGCCAGCAGCTTAGGGGGAAGCGTTCGCAATGAGCAGTTCTTC
CDR3 protein: CASSLGGSVRNEQFF

clone size: .
J gene: TRBJ2-2
D gene: .
V gene: TRBV6-5
CDR3 DNA: TGTGCCAGCAGTTACCGGACCGGGGAGCTGTTTTTT
CDR3 protein: CASSYRTGELFF

clone size: .
J gene: TRBJ1-1
D gene: TRBD1
V gene: TRBV5-1
CDR3 DNA: TGCGCCAGCAGCGGGACAGGGAGGCCTGAAGCTTTCTTT
CDR3 protein: CASSGTGRPEAFF

clone size: .
J gene: TRBJ2-1
D gene: TRBD2
V gene: TRBV27
CDR3 DNA: TGTGCCAGCAGCGCGGGAGGGCCCCCGAATGAGCAGTTCTTC
CDR3 protein: CASSAGGPPNEQFF

clone size: .
J gene: TRBJ2-1
D gene: TRBD2
V gene: TRBV11-2
CDR3 DNA: TGTGCCAGCAGCCCGAGCGCGGGAGGCTCCTACAATGAGCAGTTCTTC
CDR3 protein: CASSPSAGGSYNEQFF

clone size: .
J gene: TRBJ1-2
D gene: TRBD1
V gene: TRBV7-2
CDR3 DNA: TGTGCCAGCAGCACACAGGGGGCCCTTTACACCTTC
CDR3 protein: CASSTQGALYTF

clone size: .
J gene: TRBJ2-7
D gene: TRBD2
V gene: TRBV9
CDR3 DNA: TGTGCCAGCAGCCCCCGCAGCGGGAGTTCCTACGAGCAGTACTTC
CDR3 protein: CASSPRSGSSYEQYF

clone size: .
J gene: TRBJ2-2
D gene: TRBD1
V gene: TRBV7-2
CDR3 DNA: TGTGCCAGCAGCTCTACAGGGGGCCTCACCGGGGAGCTGTTTTTT
CDR3 protein: CASSSTGGLTGELFF

clone size: few
J gene: TRBJ2-6
D gene: .
V gene: TRBV29-1
CDR3 DNA: TGCAGCGTTGAAAGGCAGGGTGGGGCCAACGTCCTGACTTTC
CDR3 protein: CSVERQGGANVLTF

clone size: .
J gene: TRBJ2-5
D gene: .
V gene: TRBV6-6
CDR3 DNA: TGTGCCAGCAGTTACCCTCCCGGGATCCCTAAAGAGACCCAGTACTTC
CDR3 protein: CASSYPPGIPKETQYF

clone size: medium-sized
J gene: TRBJ1-2
D gene: TRBD1
V gene: TRBV5-4
CDR3 DNA: TGTGCCAGCAACGCGGGACAGGGGGACGGCGACTACACCTTC
CDR3 protein: CASNAGQGDGDYTF